This TCR beta chain was documented in a study of shared clonotypes between healthy human individuals. Study background: CD4 naive and memory got three plates each, CD8 naive two, CD8 memory one. Findings of the study overall: Larger estimated richness was generally seen in naive subsets than in memory subsets.

Replicate PCRs for sorted subsets used roughly 200 ng DNA; this equaled 25,000 to 35,000 T cell genomes. The table came from immunoSEQ multiplex PCR; TCRdb's copy has only in-frame clones and leaves some out. The data contain about 1 million clones, about 80% of them seen just once; the ten biggest clones take up approximately 1.5%. All donors were Caucasian adults living in Nashville, Tennessee. Trimming shortened V by 7 bases and J by 0 bases, and 12 bases separated the two germline ends. From germline, CDR1 is GTSNPN and CDR2 SVGIG (reference sequence). CDR3 length: 13 residues. This clone was recorded only once. The antigen remains unidentified.

Input material: memory CD4+ T cells sorted from blood. Subset in this sample: CD45RA-negative fraction. The chain is built from TRBV30 and TRBJ1-1; tentatively, D is TRBD1 (5 bases). The TCR originated in a man between 18 and 35 years old in good health. In nucleotides, the CDR3 is TGTGCCTATTCGGGGGATATGAACACTGAAGCTTTCTTT. This codes for CAYSGDMNTEAFF.